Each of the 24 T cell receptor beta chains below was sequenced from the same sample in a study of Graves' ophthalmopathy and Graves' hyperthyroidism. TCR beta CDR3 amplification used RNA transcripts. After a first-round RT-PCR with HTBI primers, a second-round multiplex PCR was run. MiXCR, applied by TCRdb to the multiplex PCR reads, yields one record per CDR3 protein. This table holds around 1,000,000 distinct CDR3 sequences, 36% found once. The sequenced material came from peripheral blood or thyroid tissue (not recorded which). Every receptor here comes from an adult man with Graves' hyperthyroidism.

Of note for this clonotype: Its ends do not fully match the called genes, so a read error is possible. CDR3 region: CASSPHFSDNPPLHF. Here the CDR3 DNA reads TGTGCCAGCAGTCCTCACTTCAGTGATAATCCACCCCTCCACTTT. The rearrangement uses TRBV12-3 or TRBV12-4 and TRBJ1-6; D is undetermined. This CDR3 has 15 amino acids.

CDR3 coding DNA: TGCGCCAGCAGCCAAGATTTTGACTACCCAGCCTACGAGCAGTACTTC. Encoded protein: CASSQDFDYPAYEQYF. The chain carries TRBV4-1 and TRBJ2-7; D may be TRBD2 (5 bases). V was trimmed by 0 bases and J by 2 bases, leaving 14 bases between them. Germline assignment: CDR1 MGHRA and CDR2 YSYEKL. The CDR3 is made up of 16 amino acids.

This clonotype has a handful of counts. CDR3 residues: CASSPDRGASPLHF. In DNA form, the CDR3 reads TGTGCCAGCAGCCCGGACAGGGGGGCTTCACCCCTCCACTTT. The chain has TRBV7-2 and TRBJ1-6; 10 bases are shared with TRBD1. The germline gives CDR1 SGHTA, CDR2 FQGNSA. Trimming removed 5 bases from V and 9 bases from J; junction bases left unmatched: 4. The CDR3 is made up of 14 amino acids.

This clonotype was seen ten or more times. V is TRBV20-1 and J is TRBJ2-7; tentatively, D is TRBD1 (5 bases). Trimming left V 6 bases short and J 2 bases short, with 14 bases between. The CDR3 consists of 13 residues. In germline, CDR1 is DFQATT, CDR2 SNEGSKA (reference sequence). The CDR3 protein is CSAPETATYEQYF. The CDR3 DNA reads TGCAGTGCCCCAGAGACAGCAACCTACGAGCAGTACTTC.

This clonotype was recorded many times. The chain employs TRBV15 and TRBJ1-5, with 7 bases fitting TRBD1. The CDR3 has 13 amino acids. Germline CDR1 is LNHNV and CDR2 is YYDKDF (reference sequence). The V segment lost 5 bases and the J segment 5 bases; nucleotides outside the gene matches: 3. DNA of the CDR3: TGTGCCACCAGCGACAGGGCTGATCAGCCCCAGCATTTT. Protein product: CATSDRADQPQHF.

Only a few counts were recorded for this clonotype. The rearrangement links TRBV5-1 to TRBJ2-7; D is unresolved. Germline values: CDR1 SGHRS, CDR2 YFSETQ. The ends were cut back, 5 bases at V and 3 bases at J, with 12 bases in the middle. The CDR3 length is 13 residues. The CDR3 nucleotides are TGCGCCAGCAGAGTTGACATCAACTACGAGCAGTACTTC. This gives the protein CASRVDINYEQYF.

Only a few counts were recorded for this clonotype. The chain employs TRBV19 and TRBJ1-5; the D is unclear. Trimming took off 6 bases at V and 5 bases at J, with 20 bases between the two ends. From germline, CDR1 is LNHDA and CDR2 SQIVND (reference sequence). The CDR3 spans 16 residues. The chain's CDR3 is CASRTGRGFEDQPQHF. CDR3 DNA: TGTGCCAGTAGGACCGGACGGGGTTTCGAGGATCAGCCCCAGCATTTT.

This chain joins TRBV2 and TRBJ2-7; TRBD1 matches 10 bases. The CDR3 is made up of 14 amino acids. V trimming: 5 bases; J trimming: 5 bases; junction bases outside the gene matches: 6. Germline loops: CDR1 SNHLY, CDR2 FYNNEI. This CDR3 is CASSRGQGFDEQYF. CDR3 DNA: TGTGCCAGCAGTCGGGGACAGGGGTTCGACGAGCAGTACTTC.

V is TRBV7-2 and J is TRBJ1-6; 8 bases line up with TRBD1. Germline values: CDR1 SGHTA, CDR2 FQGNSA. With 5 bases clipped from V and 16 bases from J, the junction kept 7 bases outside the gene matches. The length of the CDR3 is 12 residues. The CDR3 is CASSRTGQFLHF. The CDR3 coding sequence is TGTGCCAGCAGCAGGACAGGGCAGTTTCTCCACTTT.

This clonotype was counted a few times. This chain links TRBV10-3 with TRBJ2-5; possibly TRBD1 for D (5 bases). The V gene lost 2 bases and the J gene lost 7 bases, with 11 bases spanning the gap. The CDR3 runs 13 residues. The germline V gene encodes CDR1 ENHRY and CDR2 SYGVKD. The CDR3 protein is CAISEDFQGTQYF. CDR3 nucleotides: TGTGCCATCAGTGAGGACTTCCAGGGGACCCAGTACTTC.

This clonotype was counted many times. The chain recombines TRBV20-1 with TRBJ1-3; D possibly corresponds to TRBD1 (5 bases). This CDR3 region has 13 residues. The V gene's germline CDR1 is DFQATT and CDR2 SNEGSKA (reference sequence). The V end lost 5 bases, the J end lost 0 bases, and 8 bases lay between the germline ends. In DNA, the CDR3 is TGCAGTGCTTCCCAGGGCTCTGGAAACACCATATATTTT. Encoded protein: CSASQGSGNTIYF.

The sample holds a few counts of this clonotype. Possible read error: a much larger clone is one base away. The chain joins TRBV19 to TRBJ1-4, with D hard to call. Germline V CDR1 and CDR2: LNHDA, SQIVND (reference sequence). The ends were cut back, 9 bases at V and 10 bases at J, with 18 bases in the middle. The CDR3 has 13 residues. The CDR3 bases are TGTGCCAGCCGTGCTTCACGGAGTGGAAAACTGTTTTTT. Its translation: CASRASRSGKLFF. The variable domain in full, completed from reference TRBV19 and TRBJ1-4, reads DGGITQSPKYLFRKEGQNVTLSCEQNLNHDAMYWYRQDPGQGLRLIYYSQIVNDFQKGDIAEGYSVSREKKESFPLTVTSAQKNPTAFYLCASRASRSGKLFFGSGTQLSVL.

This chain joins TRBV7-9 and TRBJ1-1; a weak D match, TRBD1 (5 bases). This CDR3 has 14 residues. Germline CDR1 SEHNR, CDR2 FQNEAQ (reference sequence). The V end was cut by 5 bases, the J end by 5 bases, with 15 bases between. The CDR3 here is CASSPWGRGTEAFF. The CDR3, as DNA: TGTGCCAGCAGCCCGTGGGGACGGGGTACTGAAGCTTTCTTT.

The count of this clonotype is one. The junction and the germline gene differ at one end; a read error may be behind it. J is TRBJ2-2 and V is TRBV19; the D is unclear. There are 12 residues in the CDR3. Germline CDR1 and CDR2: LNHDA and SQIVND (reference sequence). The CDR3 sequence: CASSIGRGELFF. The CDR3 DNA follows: TGCGCCAGTAGTATCGGCCGAGGAGAGCTGTTTTTT. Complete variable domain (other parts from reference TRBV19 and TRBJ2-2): DGGITQSPKYLFRKEGQNVTLSCEQNLNHDAMYWYRQDPGQGLRLIYYSQIVNDFQKGDIAEGYSVSREKKESFPLTVTSAQKNPTAFYLCASSIGRGELFFGEGSRLTVL.

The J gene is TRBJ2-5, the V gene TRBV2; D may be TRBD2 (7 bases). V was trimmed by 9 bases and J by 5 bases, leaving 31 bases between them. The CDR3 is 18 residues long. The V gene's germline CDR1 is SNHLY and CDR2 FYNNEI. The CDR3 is CASSIPGGGVGQMETQYF. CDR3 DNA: TGTGCCAGTTCCATCCCGGGGGGCGGTGTGGGACAAATGGAGACCCAGTACTTC.

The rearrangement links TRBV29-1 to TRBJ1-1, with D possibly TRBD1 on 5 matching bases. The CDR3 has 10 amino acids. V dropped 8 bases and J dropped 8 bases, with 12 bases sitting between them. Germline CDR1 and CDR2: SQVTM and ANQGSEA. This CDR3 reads CSLGALEAFF. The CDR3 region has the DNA TGCAGCTTAGGGGCCCTGGAAGCTTTCTTT.

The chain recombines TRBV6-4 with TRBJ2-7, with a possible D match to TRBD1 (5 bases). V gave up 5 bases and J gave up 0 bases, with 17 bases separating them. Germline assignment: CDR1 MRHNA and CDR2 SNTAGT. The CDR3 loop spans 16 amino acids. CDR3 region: CASSSLDTLSSYEQYF. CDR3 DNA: TGTGCCAGCAGTTCCTTGGACACCTTGAGCTCCTACGAGCAGTACTTC.

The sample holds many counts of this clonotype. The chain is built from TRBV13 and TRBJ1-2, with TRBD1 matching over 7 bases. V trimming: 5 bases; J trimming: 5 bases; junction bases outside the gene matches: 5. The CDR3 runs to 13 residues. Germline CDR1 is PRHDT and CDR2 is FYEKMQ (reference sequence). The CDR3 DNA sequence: TGTGCCAGCAGCCGACAGGGCGGTTATGGCTACACCTTC. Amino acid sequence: CASSRQGGYGYTF.

The CDR3 DNA is TGTGCTAGTGGTTTGGTCCCGGGTCGAACTGAAGCTTTCTTT. Encoded protein: CASGLVPGRTEAFF. V and J are TRBV12-5 and TRBJ1-1, with D unclear. The ends were cut back, 0 bases at V and 5 bases at J, with 10 bases in the middle. The CDR3 runs 14 residues. CDR1 is LGHNT, CDR2 FRNRAP, per germline.

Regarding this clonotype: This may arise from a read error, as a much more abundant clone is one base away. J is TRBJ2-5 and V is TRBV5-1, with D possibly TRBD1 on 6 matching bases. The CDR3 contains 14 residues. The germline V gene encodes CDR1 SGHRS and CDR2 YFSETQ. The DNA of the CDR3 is TGCGCCAGCAGCCTCGGACAGTGGACGGAGACCCGGTACTTC. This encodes CASSLGQWTETRYF.

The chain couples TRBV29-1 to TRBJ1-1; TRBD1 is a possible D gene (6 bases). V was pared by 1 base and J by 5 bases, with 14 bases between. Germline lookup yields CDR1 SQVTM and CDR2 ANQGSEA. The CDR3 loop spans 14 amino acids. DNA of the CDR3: TGCAGCGTTGAAGGCTGGGGGGCGAGGACTGAAGCTTTCTTT. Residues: CSVEGWGARTEAFF.

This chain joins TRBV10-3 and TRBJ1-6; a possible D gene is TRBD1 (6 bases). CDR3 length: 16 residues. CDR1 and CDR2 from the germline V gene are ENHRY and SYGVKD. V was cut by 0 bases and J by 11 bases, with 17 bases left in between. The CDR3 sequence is CAISESFMTGRTPLHF. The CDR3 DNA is TGTGCCATCAGTGAGTCGTTCATGACAGGACGTACACCCCTCCACTTT.

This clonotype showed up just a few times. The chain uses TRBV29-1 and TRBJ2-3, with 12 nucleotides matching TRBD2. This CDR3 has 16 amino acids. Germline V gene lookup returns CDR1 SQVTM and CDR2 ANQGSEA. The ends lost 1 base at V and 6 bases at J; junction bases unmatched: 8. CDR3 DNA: TGCAGCGTTGAAGGGCTAGCGGGGGGGCTTACCGATACGCAGTATTTT. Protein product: CSVEGLAGGLTDTQYF.

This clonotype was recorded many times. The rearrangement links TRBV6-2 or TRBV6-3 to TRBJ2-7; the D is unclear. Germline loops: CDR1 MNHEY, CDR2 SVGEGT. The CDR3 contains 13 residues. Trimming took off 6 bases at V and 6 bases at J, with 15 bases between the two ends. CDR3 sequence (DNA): TGTGCCAGCAGCTTTACTTGGCCTGGCGAGCAGTACTTC. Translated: CASSFTWPGEQYF.